This entry is about one TCR beta chain. These data come from a study of cytomegalovirus exposure and HLA in healthy donors. Primers for the PCR totalled 60 Vbeta and 13 Jbeta. TCRdb's table, derived via immunoSEQ multiplex PCR, lists solely in-frame clones and lacks some. The sample yields roughly 150,000 clones, roughly 84% seen once. Trimming removed 4 bases from V and 5 bases from J, with 18 bases in between. In germline, CDR1 is SGHDT, CDR2 YYEEEE. The CDR3 sequence is 15 residues long. The specimen was PBMCs. This chain joins TRBV5-6 and TRBJ2-5, with D possibly being TRBD1 (6 bases). The clonotype comes from a woman under 30 in good health and CMV-seronegative. The CDR3 DNA follows: TGTGCCAGCAGCCCACATCCCGGACAGCCGGAGACCCAGTACTTC. Protein product: CASSPHPGQPETQYF.